These T cell receptor beta chains were read from a single sample in a study of HIV-infected children after antiretroviral therapy interruption. TCRdb reanalysed the 3' RACE reads using MiXCR and keeps one entry per CDR3 protein. The sample has about 40,000 distinct CDR3 sequences; more than 6.5% are singletons. Here the sequenced sample was CD45RA+ CD4+ T cells from PBMCs, pooled from several time points, taken from a donor given antiretroviral therapy, either interrupted or continuous. These TCRs come from a pool of human donors with HIV. Both conserved end residues are part of each CDR3. D genes are given only for firm matches. Size is stated for part of the rows, as once, few or many counts, or as a class when the clone is expanded.

J | V | size | D | DNA | CDR3
TRBJ2-2 | TRBV4-1 | few | NA | TGCGCCAGCAGGCAAGTCAGAGGGAACACCGGGGAGCTGTTTTTT | CASRQVRGNTGELFF
TRBJ2-7 | TRBV28 | many | TRBD1 | TGTGCCAGCAGTTTCAGGGGGTCCTACGAGCAGTACTTC | CASSFRGSYEQYF
TRBJ2-1 | TRBV10-2 | many | NA | TGTGCCAGCAGTGAGGACTCTAACTATGCTGAGCAGTTCTTC | CASSEDSNYAEQFF
TRBJ2-5 | TRBV10-1 | medium-sized | NA | TGTGCCAGCAGCATTTGGGACTGGGGGGGCAGACAAGACACCCAGTACTTT | CASSIWDWGGRQDTQYF
TRBJ2-3 | TRBV19 | NA | TRBD1 | TGTGCCAGTAAACGGGGACAGAACACAGATACGCAGTATTTT | CASKRGQNTDTQYF
TRBJ2-6 | TRBV10-3 | medium-sized | NA | TGTGCCATCAGTGGGTCGGGACACTTCTCTGGGGCCAACGTCCTGACTTTC | CAISGSGHFSGANVLTF
TRBJ1-5 | TRBV19 | many | NA | TGTGCCAGTAGTATCGGGGGGCAGCCCCAGCATTTT | CASSIGGQPQHF
TRBJ1-2 | TRBV7-4 | many | NA | TGTGCCAGCAGCTGGACAAACTCCGACTACACCTTC | CASSWTNSDYTF
TRBJ2-2 | TRBV23-1 | many | NA | TGCGCCCCAGGGGTAGCGGGGAACACCGGGGAGCTGTTTTTT | CAPGVAGNTGELFF
TRBJ2-1 | TRBV23-1 | many | NA | TGCGCCAGCAGTCTGAGACTAAGATACAATGAGCAGTTCTTC | CASSLRLRYNEQFF
TRBJ1-6 | TRBV4-1 | many | NA | TGCGCCAGCAGCCAAGAGGCAAATAATTCACCCCTCCACTTT | CASSQEANNSPLHF
TRBJ2-5 | TRBV3-1 | many | TRBD2 | TGTGCCAGCAGCCAAGGAAGTTGGACTAGCAACCAAGAGACCCAGTACTTC | CASSQGSWTSNQETQYF
TRBJ1-1 | TRBV6-4 | medium-sized | NA | TGTGCCAGCAGTCCGGGGTATAAGGACAGTTGGGGGGTCACTGAAGCTTTCTTT | CASSPGYKDSWGVTEAFF
TRBJ2-3 | TRBV4-2 | many | NA | TGTGCCAGCAGCCAAGAGAAGATGGCGGGGCGAAGCACAGATACGCAGTATTTT | CASSQEKMAGRSTDTQYF
TRBJ2-1 | TRBV28 | few | NA | TGTGCCAGCAGTTGGGGACTTACGGAGCAGTTCTTC | CASSWGLTEQFF
TRBJ1-5 | TRBV19 | few | NA | TGTGCCAGTAGTCCGAGTAAGGGGCAGTGGGAAAATCAGCCCCAGCATTTT | CASSPSKGQWENQPQHF
TRBJ1-6 | TRBV20-1 | many | NA | TGCAGTGCTAGTCCGAGGGGCGGAAGGAGTAATTCACCCCTCCACTTT | CSASPRGGRSNSPLHF
TRBJ1-6 | TRBV18 | many | NA | TGTGCCAGCTCACCAGTTGGCAGGGTGCGTTCACCCCTCCACTTT | CASSPVGRVRSPLHF
TRBJ1-3 | TRBV3-1 | NA | NA | TGTGCCAGCAGCCAAGAGACGGTCTCTGGAAACACCATATATTTT | CASSQETVSGNTIYF
TRBJ2-2 | TRBV24-1 | many | NA | TGTGCCACCAGCCCCGGTCAGCTGAACACCGGGGAGCTGTTTTTT | CATSPGQLNTGELFF
TRBJ2-6 | TRBV7-8 | many | NA | TGTGCCAGCAGCTTAGCGCGGGTCAAAGGGGTCTCTGGGGCCAACGTCCTGACTTTC | CASSLARVKGVSGANVLTF
TRBJ2-5 | TRBV6-2/TRBV6-3 | many | NA | TGTGCCAGCAGCTTACTTCGAGAGACCCAGTACTTC | CASSLLRETQYF
TRBJ2-5 | TRBV6-5 | many | NA | TGTGCCAGCAGTCAAAGGTACCGGGACTACCAAGAGACCCAGTACTTC | CASSQRYRDYQETQYF
TRBJ1-2 | TRBV12-3/TRBV12-4 | few | TRBD1 | TGTGCCAGCAGTTTAGGACAGGGGTTGTTTGGCTACACCTTC | CASSLGQGLFGYTF
TRBJ2-5 | TRBV25-1 | many | TRBD1 | TGTGCCAGCAGTGAAAGGACAGGCAAGGAGTTAGGGACCCAGTACTTC | CASSERTGKELGTQYF
TRBJ2-7 | TRBV7-2 | NA | NA | TGTGCCAGCGCGAGCTCCTACGAGCAGTACTTC | CASASSYEQYF
TRBJ1-2 | TRBV9 | few | NA | TGTGCCAGCAGCCAAGGGGGTACCTCGACCTATGGCTACACCTTC | CASSQGGTSTYGYTF
TRBJ2-1 | TRBV24-1 | many | NA | TGTGCCACCAGTGGCTACAATGAGCAGTTCTTC | CATSGYNEQFF
TRBJ2-1 | TRBV7-9 | many | TRBD2 | TGTGCCAGCAGCTTATTTGGTAGCGGGCCGCGGGAGCAGTTCTTC | CASSLFGSGPREQFF
TRBJ2-5 | TRBV2 | NA | TRBD2 | TGTGCCAGCAGCCTAGCGGGAGCAGAGACCCAGTACTTC | CASSLAGAETQYF
TRBJ1-5 | TRBV7-8 | many | TRBD1 | TGTGCCAGCAGCTTAATAGTGACAGGGGGCCCGTGGGGCAATCAGCCCCAGCATTTT | CASSLIVTGGPWGNQPQHF
TRBJ2-7 | TRBV5-1 | few | TRBD2 | TGCGCCAGCAGCCCTCAAGCGGGGGCGAACTACGAGCAGTACTTC | CASSPQAGANYEQYF
TRBJ1-6 | TRBV28 | NA | NA | TGTGCCAGCAGTTTCGCGGGGGGCGGTGGTTCACCCCTCCACTTT | CASSFAGGGGSPLHF
TRBJ1-1 | TRBV20-1 | NA | NA | TGCAGTGCTAGAGATGGGGGTGTGACTGAAGCTTTCTTT | CSARDGGVTEAFF
TRBJ2-2 | TRBV7-2 | many | TRBD1 | TGTGCCAGCAGCCCAACAGGGGGACTGAACACCGGGGAGCTGTTTTTT | CASSPTGGLNTGELFF
TRBJ2-7 | TRBV19 | NA | NA | TGTGCCAGTAGTACGAACAGGGAACACTACGAGCAGTACTTC | CASSTNREHYEQYF
TRBJ1-1 | TRBV29-1 | NA | NA | TGCAGCGTCCAAGGGGGGCGCGGCACTGAAGCTTTCTTT | CSVQGGRGTEAFF
TRBJ2-7 | TRBV20-1 | many | NA | TGCAGTGCTTCGACCCCGGGGCCGAGGAACTTC | CSASTPGPRNF
TRBJ2-3 | TRBV29-1 | many | NA | TGCAGCGTCCCACTGGGTCGCACAGATACGCAGTATTTT | CSVPLGRTDTQYF
TRBJ2-1 | TRBV5-1 | many | TRBD2 | TGCGCCAGCACGAGCGGGAGTGGGAATGAGCAGTTCTTC | CASTSGSGNEQFF
TRBJ1-1 | TRBV5-6 | many | NA | TGTGCCAGCAGCGGAACAGACCTGAACACTGAAGCTTTCTTT | CASSGTDLNTEAFF
TRBJ2-7 | TRBV7-8 | many | TRBD1 | TGTGCCAGCAGCTTAGCCAGGACAGGAAACTACGAGCAGTACTTC | CASSLARTGNYEQYF
TRBJ1-5 | TRBV19 | few | NA | TGTGCCAGTACCCCAGGACGGAAAGAGAATCAGCCCCAGCATTTT | CASTPGRKENQPQHF
TRBJ2-1 | TRBV6-5 | many | NA | TGTGCCAGCAGTTACTCGCGGGGGCCTTACAATGAGCAGTTCTTC | CASSYSRGPYNEQFF
TRBJ2-1 | TRBV28 | few | NA | TGTGCCAGCAGTCTTTCCTGGGGGCGGCAGTTCTTC | CASSLSWGRQFF
TRBJ1-2 | TRBV27 | many | TRBD1 | TGTGCCAGCAGTCGGACAGGACCCTCTGGCTACACCTTC | CASSRTGPSGYTF
TRBJ2-3 | TRBV6-5 | NA | NA | TGTGCCAGCAGAAAACGGGGCGGAGCCAGAGATACGCAGTATTTT | CASRKRGGARDTQYF
TRBJ2-2 | TRBV2 | many | TRBD2 | TGTGCCAGCAGCCCGGGACTAGCGGTGAACACCGGGGAGCTGTTTTTT | CASSPGLAVNTGELFF
TRBJ2-3 | TRBV4-1 | medium-sized | NA | TGCGCCAGCAGCCAAGTCGGGGTCGTAGATACGCAGTATTTT | CASSQVGVVDTQYF
TRBJ2-7 | TRBV12-3/TRBV12-4 | few | TRBD2 | TGTGCCAGCAGGATAAGCGGGGGGGCGTACGAGCAGTACTTC | CASRISGGAYEQYF
TRBJ1-2 | TRBV30 | many | NA | TGTGCCTGGAGTCCCGGTTCGGGTTCGGGCTACACCTTC | CAWSPGSGSGYTF
TRBJ1-1 | TRBV2 | many | TRBD1 | TGTGCCAGCAAAGGGACAGGTGGGGTCACTGAAGCTTTCTTT | CASKGTGGVTEAFF
TRBJ2-5 | TRBV11-2 | many | NA | TGTGCCAGCAGCTTTTGGCGATCCGGGGAAGAGACCCAGTACTTC | CASSFWRSGEETQYF
TRBJ2-1 | TRBV20-1 | NA | TRBD2 | TGCAGTGCTAGGGGACTAGCGGGACGGGAGCAGTTCTTC | CSARGLAGREQFF
TRBJ1-2 | TRBV28 | NA | NA | TGTGCCAGTGGGAGGGCTTTCTATGGCTACACCTTC | CASGRAFYGYTF
TRBJ2-7 | TRBV2 | NA | NA | TGTGCCAGCAGTGAACAGGGGGGGTCCTACGAGCAGTACTTC | CASSEQGGSYEQYF
TRBJ2-7 | TRBV28 | many | NA | TGTGCCAGCAGTTTACCCTCCTACGAGCAGTACTTC | CASSLPSYEQYF
TRBJ2-3 | TRBV24-1 | NA | TRBD2 | TGTGCCACCAGTGATCCTTGGACTAGCGGGGGGAGCACAGATACGCAGTATTTT | CATSDPWTSGGSTDTQYF
TRBJ2-5 | TRBV20-1 | many | TRBD2 | TGCAGTGCTGTACCCTGGACTAGCGGACAAGGAGAGACCCAGTACTTC | CSAVPWTSGQGETQYF